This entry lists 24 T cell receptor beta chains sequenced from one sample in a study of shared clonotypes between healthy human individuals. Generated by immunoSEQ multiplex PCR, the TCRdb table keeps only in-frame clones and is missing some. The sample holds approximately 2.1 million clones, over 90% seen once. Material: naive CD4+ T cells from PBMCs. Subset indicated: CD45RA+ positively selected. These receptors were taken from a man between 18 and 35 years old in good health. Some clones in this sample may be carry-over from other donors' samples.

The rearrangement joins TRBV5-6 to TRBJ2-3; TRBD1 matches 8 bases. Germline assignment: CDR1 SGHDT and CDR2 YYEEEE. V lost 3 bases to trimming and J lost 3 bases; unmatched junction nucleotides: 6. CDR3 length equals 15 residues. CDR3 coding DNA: TGTGCCAGCAGCTCGACAGGGGTGAGGACAGATACGCAGTATTTT. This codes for CASSSTGVRTDTQYF.

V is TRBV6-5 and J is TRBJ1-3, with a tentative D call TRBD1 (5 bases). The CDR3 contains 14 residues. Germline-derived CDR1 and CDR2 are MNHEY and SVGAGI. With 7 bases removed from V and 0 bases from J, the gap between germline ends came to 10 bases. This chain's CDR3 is CASTGVRSGNTIYF. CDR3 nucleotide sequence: TGTGCCAGCACGGGGGTCCGCTCTGGAAACACCATATATTTT.

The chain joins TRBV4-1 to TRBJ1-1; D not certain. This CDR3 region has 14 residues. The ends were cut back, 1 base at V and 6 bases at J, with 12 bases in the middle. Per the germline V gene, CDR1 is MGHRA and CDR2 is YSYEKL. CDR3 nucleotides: TGCGCCAGCAGCCAAGTGAACCAGCGGGCTGAAGCTTTCTTT. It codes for CASSQVNQRAEAFF.

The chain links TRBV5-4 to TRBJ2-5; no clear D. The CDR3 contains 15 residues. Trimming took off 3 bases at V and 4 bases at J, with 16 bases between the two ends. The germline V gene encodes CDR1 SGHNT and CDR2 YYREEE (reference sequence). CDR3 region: CASSSRAALGETQYF. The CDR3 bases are TGTGCCAGCAGCTCCCGCGCGGCCCTGGGAGAGACCCAGTACTTC.

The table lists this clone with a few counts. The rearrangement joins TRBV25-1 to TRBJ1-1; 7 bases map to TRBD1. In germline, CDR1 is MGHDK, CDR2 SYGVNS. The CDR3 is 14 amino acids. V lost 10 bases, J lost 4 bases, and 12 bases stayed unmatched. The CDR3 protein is CATREGAPVTEAFF. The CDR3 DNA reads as TGTGCCACCAGGGAGGGGGCACCTGTCACTGAAGCTTTCTTT.

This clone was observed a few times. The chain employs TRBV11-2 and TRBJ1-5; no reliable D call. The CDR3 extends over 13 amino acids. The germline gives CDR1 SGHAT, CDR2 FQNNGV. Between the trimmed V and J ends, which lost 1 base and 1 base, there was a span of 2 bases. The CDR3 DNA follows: TGTGCCAGCAGCTTAGCAAGCAATCAGCCCCAGCATTTT. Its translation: CASSLASNQPQHF.

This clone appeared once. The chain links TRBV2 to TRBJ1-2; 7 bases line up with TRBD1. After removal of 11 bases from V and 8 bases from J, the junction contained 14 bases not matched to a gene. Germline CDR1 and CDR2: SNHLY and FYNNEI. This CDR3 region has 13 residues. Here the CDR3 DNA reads TGTGCCGGGGGGACAGAGGGTGAAAGCGGCTACACCTTC. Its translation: CAGGTEGESGYTF.

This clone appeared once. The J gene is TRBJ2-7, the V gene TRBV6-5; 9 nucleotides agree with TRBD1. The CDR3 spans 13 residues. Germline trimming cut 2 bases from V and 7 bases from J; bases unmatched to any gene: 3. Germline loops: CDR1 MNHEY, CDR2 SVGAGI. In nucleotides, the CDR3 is TGTGCCAGCAGTTACGACAGGGGGAGGGAGCAGTACTTC. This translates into CASSYDRGREQYF.

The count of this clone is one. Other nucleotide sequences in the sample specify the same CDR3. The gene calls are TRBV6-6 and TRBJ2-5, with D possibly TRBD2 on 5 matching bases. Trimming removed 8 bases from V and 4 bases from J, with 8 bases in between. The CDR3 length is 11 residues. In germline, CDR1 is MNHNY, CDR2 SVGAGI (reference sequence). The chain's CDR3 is CASSRGETQYF. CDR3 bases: TGTGCCAGCTCCCGGGGAGAGACCCAGTACTTC.

The CDR3 nucleotides are TGTGCCAGCAGTCCAGGGACTAGCGGGAGCGATGAGCAGTTCTTC. As protein: CASSPGTSGSDEQFF. The chain recombines TRBV2 with TRBJ2-1; 14 bases line up with TRBD2. Germline V lookup: CDR1 SNHLY, CDR2 FYNNEI. After removal of 5 bases from V and 8 bases from J, the junction contained 5 bases not matched to a gene. This CDR3 has 15 amino acids.

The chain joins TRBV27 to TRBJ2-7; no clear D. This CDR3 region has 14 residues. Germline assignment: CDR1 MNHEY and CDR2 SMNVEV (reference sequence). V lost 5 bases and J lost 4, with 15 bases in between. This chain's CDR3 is CASSPNHRVYEQYF. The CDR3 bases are TGTGCCAGCAGTCCAAACCACCGGGTGTACGAGCAGTACTTC.

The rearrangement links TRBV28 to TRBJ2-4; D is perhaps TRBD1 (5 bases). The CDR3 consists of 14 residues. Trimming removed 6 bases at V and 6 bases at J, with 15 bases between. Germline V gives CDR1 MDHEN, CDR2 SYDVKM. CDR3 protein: CASSLDSVINIQYF. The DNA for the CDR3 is TGTGCCAGCAGCCTAGACAGCGTAATAAACATTCAGTACTTC.

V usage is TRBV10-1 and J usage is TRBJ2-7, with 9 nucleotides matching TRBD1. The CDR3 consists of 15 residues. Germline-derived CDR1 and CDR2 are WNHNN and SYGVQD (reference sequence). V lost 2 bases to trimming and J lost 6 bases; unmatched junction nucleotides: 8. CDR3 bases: TGCGCCAGCAGTGAGCGTACCGGGACAGGGAGCGAGCAGTACTTC. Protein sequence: CASSERTGTGSEQYF.

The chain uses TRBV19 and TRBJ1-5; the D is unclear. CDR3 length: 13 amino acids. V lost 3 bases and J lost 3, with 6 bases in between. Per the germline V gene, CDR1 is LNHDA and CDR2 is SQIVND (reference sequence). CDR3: CASSIRYNQPQHF. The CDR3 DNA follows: TGTGCCAGTAGTATCAGGTACAATCAGCCCCAGCATTTT.

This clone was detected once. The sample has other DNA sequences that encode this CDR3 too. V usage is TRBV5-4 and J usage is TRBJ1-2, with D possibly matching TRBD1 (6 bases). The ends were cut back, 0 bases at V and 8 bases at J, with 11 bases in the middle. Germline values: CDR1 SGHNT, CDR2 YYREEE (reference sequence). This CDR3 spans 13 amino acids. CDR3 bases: TGTGCCAGCAGCTTGGAACAGGGTTACGGCTACACCTTC. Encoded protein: CASSLEQGYGYTF.

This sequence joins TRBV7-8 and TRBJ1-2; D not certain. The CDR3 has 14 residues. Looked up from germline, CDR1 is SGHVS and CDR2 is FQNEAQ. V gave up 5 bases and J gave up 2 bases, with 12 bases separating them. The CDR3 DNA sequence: TGTGCCAGCAGCCCTGGCACCGCGAACTATGGCTACACCTTC. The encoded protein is CASSPGTANYGYTF.

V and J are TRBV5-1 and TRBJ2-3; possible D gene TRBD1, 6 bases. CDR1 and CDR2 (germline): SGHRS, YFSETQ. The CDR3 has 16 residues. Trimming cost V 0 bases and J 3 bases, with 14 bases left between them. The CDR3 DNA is TGCGCCAGCAGCTTGGGGACAGCAGGTCGTACAGATACGCAGTATTTT. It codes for CASSLGTAGRTDTQYF.

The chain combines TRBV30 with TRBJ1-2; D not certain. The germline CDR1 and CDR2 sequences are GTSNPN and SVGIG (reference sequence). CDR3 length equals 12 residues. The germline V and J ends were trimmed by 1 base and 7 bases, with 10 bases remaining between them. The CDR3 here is CAWSGFRAGYTF. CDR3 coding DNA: TGTGCCTGGAGTGGATTTAGGGCTGGCTACACCTTC.

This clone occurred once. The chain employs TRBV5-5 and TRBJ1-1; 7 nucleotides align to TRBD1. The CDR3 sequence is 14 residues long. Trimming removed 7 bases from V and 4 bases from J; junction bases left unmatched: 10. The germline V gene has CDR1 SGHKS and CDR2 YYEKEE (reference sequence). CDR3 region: CASPAARQGTEAFF. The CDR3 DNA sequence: TGTGCCAGCCCGGCTGCACGACAGGGCACTGAAGCTTTCTTT.

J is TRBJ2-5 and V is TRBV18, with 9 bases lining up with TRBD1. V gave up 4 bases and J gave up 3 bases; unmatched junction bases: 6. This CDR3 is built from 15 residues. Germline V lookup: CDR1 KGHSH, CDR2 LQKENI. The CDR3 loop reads CASSLHWTGEETQYF. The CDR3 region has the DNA TGTGCCAGCTCACTGCATTGGACAGGGGAAGAGACCCAGTACTTC. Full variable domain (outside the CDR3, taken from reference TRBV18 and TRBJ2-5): NAGVMQNPRHLVRRRGQEARLRCSPMKGHSHVYWYRQLPEEGLKFMVYLQKENIIDESGMPKERFSAEFPKEGPSILRIQQVVRGDSAAYFCASSLHWTGEETQYFGPGTRLLVL.

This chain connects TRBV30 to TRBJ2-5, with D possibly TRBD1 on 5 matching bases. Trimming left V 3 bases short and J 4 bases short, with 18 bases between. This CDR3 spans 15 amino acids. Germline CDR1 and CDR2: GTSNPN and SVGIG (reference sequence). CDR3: CAWSGGQGIGETQYF. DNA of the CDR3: TGTGCCTGGAGCGGTGGTCAGGGAATAGGAGAGACCCAGTACTTC.

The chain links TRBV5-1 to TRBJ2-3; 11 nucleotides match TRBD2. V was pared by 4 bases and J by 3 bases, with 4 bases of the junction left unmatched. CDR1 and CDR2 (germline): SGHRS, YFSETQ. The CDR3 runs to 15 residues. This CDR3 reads CASSSSGRATDTQYF. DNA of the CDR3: TGCGCCAGCAGCAGTAGCGGGAGGGCTACAGATACGCAGTATTTT.

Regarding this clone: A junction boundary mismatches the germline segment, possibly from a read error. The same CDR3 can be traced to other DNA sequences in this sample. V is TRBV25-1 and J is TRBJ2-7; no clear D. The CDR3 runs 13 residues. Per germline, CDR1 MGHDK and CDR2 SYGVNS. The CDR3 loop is CASSESGLYEQYF. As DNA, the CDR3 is TGTGCCAGCAGTGAAAGTGGCCTATACGAGCAGTACTTT.

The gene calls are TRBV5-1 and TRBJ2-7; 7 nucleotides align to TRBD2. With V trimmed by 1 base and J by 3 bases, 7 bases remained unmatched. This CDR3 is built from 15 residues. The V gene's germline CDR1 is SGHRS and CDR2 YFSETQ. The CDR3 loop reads CASSLMSGDGYEQYF. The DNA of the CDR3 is TGCGCCAGCAGCTTGATGAGCGGGGACGGCTACGAGCAGTACTTC.